The 19 T cell receptor beta chains reported below all come from one sample, sequenced in a study of blood T cell repertoires in COVID-19. The assay was immunoSEQ multiplex PCR, and TCRdb's table has in-frame clones only and misses some. The table includes approximately 160,000 clones, approximately 86% detected once. Specimen: peripheral blood. These TCRs come from a man aged 60-69 years with COVID-19, enrolled during active disease.

V usage is TRBV28 and J usage is TRBJ2-7; 7 nucleotides line up with TRBD2. The CDR3 is 14 residues long. Germline V gene sequence: CDR1 MDHEN, CDR2 SYDVKM. V was pared by 6 bases and J by 0 bases, with 5 bases of the junction left unmatched. CDR3 nucleotide sequence: TGTGCCAGCAGCCGCTCGGGAGGCTCCTACGAGCAGTACTTC. It yields the protein CASSRSGGSYEQYF. The full variable domain, its missing parts supplied by reference TRBV28 and TRBJ2-7, is DVKVTQSSRYLVKRTGEKVFLECVQDMDHENMFWYRQDPGLGLRLIYFSYDVKMKEKGDIPEGYSVSREKKERFSLILESASTNQTSMYLCASSRSGGSYEQYFGPGTRLTVT.

The V gene is TRBV6-5, the J gene TRBJ2-6; a weak D match, TRBD1 (6 bases). Deletions cut 5 bases from V and 4 bases from J, with 9 bases between. The CDR3 is made up of 14 amino acids. CDR1 MNHEY and CDR2 SVGAGI come from the germline V gene. CDR3 nucleotides: TGTGCCAGCAGTAGGACAGCGGGGGCCAACGTCCTGACTTTC. Residues: CASSRTAGANVLTF.

The chain employs TRBV18 and TRBJ1-4; a possible D gene is TRBD1 (5 bases). V gave up 8 bases and J gave up 8 bases, with 9 bases separating them. This CDR3 region has 11 residues. Per germline, CDR1 KGHSH and CDR2 LQKENI. The CDR3 loop reads CASADREKLFF. The CDR3 nucleotides read TGTGCCAGCGCTGACAGAGAAAAACTGTTTTTT.

The J gene is TRBJ1-1, the V gene TRBV5-5; the D is unclear. The CDR3 sequence is 14 residues long. Trimming took off 1 base at V and 2 bases at J, with 9 bases between the two ends. CDR1 SGHKS and CDR2 YYEKEE come from the germline V gene (reference sequence). Here the CDR3 reads CASSLSYSNTEAFF. The CDR3, as DNA: TGTGCCAGCAGCTTGTCCTACAGCAACACTGAAGCTTTCTTT. The whole variable domain, filled in from reference TRBV5-5 and TRBJ1-1, reads DAGVTQSPTHLIKTRGQQVTLRCSPISGHKSVSWYQQVLGQGPQFIFQYYEKEERGRGNFPDRFSARQFPNYSSELNVNALLLGDSALYLCASSLSYSNTEAFFGQGTRLTVV.

The chain combines TRBV30 with TRBJ2-5; D call uncertain. The CDR3 runs to 11 residues. The V gene lost 0 bases and the J gene lost 4 bases, with 3 bases spanning the gap. Germline lookup yields CDR1 GTSNPN and CDR2 SVGIG (reference sequence). The CDR3 DNA reads TGTGCCTGGAGTGTTAGAGAGACCCAGTACTTC. Protein sequence: CAWSVRETQYF.

This clone occurred once. The CDR3 spells CASSPRVASANYGYTF. For the CDR3, the DNA is TGTGCCAGCAGCCCCCGGGTGGCCTCAGCTAACTATGGCTACACCTTC. V usage is TRBV27 and J usage is TRBJ1-2; D is unclear. The CDR3 extends over 16 amino acids. V shed 6 bases and J shed 0 bases, with 17 bases lying between them. Germline assignment: CDR1 MNHEY and CDR2 SMNVEV (reference sequence).

J is TRBJ1-1 and V is TRBV6-5, with TRBD1 matching over 9 bases. V was pared by 9 bases and J by 4 bases, with 3 bases of the junction left unmatched. Germline CDR1 is MNHEY and CDR2 is SVGAGI. This CDR3 comprises 12 residues. CDR3 DNA: TGTGCCAGTCGGACAGGGGTCACTGAAGCTTTCTTT. Protein product: CASRTGVTEAFF.

The count of this clone is one. The chain employs TRBV6-5 and TRBJ1-6; 12 bases agree with TRBD1. CDR1 is MNHEY and CDR2 is SVGAGI in the germline V gene. V dropped 4 bases and J dropped 9; count of bases not matched to a gene: 4. This CDR3 is built from 15 residues. Here the CDR3 reads CASSWGQGAGSPLHF. CDR3 in DNA: TGTGCCAGCAGTTGGGGACAGGGGGCCGGTTCACCCCTCCACTTT.

The chain uses TRBV10-2 and TRBJ2-1, with a tentative D call TRBD2 (5 bases). V was trimmed by 0 bases and J by 5 bases, leaving 17 bases between them. CDR3 size: 17 residues. Germline CDR1 WSHSY, CDR2 SAAADI. The CDR3 loop is CASSESRERIFNNEQFF. CDR3 nucleotides: TGCGCCAGCAGTGAGTCGAGGGAAAGGATCTTTAACAATGAGCAGTTCTTC.

The chain uses TRBV9 and TRBJ2-5, with D possibly TRBD1 on 6 matching bases. This CDR3 is built from 14 residues. CDR1 SGDLS and CDR2 YYNGEE come from the germline V gene. Trimming shortened V by 0 bases and J by 5 bases, and 11 bases separated the two germline ends. DNA for the CDR3: TGTGCCAGCAGCGTAGGTACAGGGACGGAGACCCAGTACTTC. Amino acids: CASSVGTGTETQYF.

J is TRBJ2-7 and V is TRBV28, with D hard to call. This CDR3 spans 13 amino acids. In germline, CDR1 is MDHEN, CDR2 SYDVKM. Trimming removed 3 bases at V and 7 bases at J, with 13 bases between. The CDR3 is CASSLGSLREQYF. The CDR3 nucleotides are TGTGCCAGCAGTTTGGGCAGCCTACGAGAGCAGTACTTC.

V is TRBV5-1 and J is TRBJ2-1, with D perhaps TRBD1 (6 bases). The V end was cut by 3 bases, the J end by 9 bases, with 19 bases between. The CDR3 length is 15 residues. Germline V gives CDR1 SGHRS, CDR2 YFSETQ. CDR3 nucleotides: TGCGCCAGCAGCTCCGGTGTGGCAGGGGTCGGTGAGCAGTTCTTC. It codes for CASSSGVAGVGEQFF.

In its sample, this clone was seen a few times. The chain uses TRBV11-3 and TRBJ1-3; 7 bases map to TRBD1. The CDR3 is 16 amino acids. Germline values: CDR1 SGHNT, CDR2 YENEEA. The junction had 5 bases not matched to a gene; V was cut back by 3 bases and J by 0 bases. CDR3: CASSFRQGASGNTIYF. The CDR3, as DNA: TGTGCCAGCAGCTTCAGACAGGGAGCCTCTGGAAACACCATATATTTT.

V and J are TRBV4-3 and TRBJ2-7, with D possibly TRBD1 on 5 matching bases. The germline V gene encodes CDR1 LGHNA and CDR2 YSLEER. The CDR3 extends over 15 amino acids. V was pared by 3 bases and J by 0 bases, with 12 bases between. In DNA, the CDR3 is TGCGCCAGCAGCCAGGCAGGGTACTCCTCCTACGAGCAGTACTTC. It specifies CASSQAGYSSYEQYF.

This clone was picked up a small number of times. The chain has TRBV11-2 and TRBJ2-7, with a possible D match to TRBD1 (6 bases). CDR1 and CDR2 from the germline V gene are SGHAT and FQNNGV. The CDR3 is made up of 14 amino acids. The V end lost 5 bases, the J end lost 1 base, and 12 bases lay between the germline ends. DNA of the CDR3: TGTGCCAGCAGCCAGGGGTTGCTTTCCTACGAGCAGTACTTC. This encodes CASSQGLLSYEQYF.

The rearrangement joins TRBV7-9 to TRBJ2-7, with D maybe TRBD2 (6 bases). V shed 0 bases and J shed 3 bases, with 9 bases lying between them. The length of the CDR3 is 14 residues. Germline V gene lookup returns CDR1 SEHNR and CDR2 FQNEAQ (reference sequence). The CDR3 loop is CASSLASGFYEQYF. The CDR3 DNA reads as TGTGCCAGCAGCTTAGCTAGCGGCTTCTACGAGCAGTACTTC. Together with reference TRBV7-9 and TRBJ2-7, the CDR3 gives the full variable domain: DTGVSQNPRHKITKRGQNVTFRCDPISEHNRLYWYRQTLGQGPEFLTYFQNEAQLEKSRLLSDRFSAERPKGSFSTLEIQRTEQGDSAMYLCASSLASGFYEQYFGPGTRLTVT.

J is TRBJ1-3 and V is TRBV25-1, with 9 nucleotides matching TRBD1. This CDR3 has 16 residues. Unmatched junction bases numbered 8, after V lost 4 bases and J lost 4 bases. The germline gives CDR1 MGHDK, CDR2 SYGVNS. This CDR3 is CASSVHSGTGGNTIYF. CDR3 DNA: TGTGCCAGCAGTGTCCACTCCGGGACAGGGGGAAACACCATATATTTT.

The chain employs TRBV11-2 and TRBJ2-1; 9 bases are shared with TRBD2. V lost 6 bases to trimming and J lost 7 bases; unmatched junction nucleotides: 4. CDR3 length: 13 amino acids. CDR1 and CDR2 (germline): SGHAT, FQNNGV. The DNA of the CDR3 is TGTGCCAGCAGAGTTAGCGGGAGTAATGAGCAGTTCTTC. Its translation is CASRVSGSNEQFF.

The V and J genes are TRBV5-1 and TRBJ1-1; D uncertain. V lost 0 bases to trimming and J lost 4 bases, with 10 bases between them. There are 14 residues in the CDR3. Germline loops: CDR1 SGHRS, CDR2 YFSETQ. This CDR3 is CASSLVPGSTEAFF. Here the CDR3 DNA reads TGCGCCAGCAGCTTGGTGCCGGGTTCCACTGAAGCTTTCTTT.